This T cell receptor (beta chain) was recovered during a study of blood T cell repertoires in COVID-19. Original data processing: How many nucleated cells were present was estimated from reference gene primer amplification. Repertoires were generated with immunoSEQ multiplex PCR, while TCRdb's copy carries only in-frame clones and drops some. Clone size and the V and J calls come from that table; the DNA yielded D and trimming. The sample contains 150,000 to 200,000 clones, around 82% of which appear only once. This study enrolled people aged about 18 to 95 from about two dozen US geographic areas. The CDR3 covers 13 residues. The ends were cut back, 11 bases at V and 6 bases at J, with 19 bases in the middle. Germline V lookup: CDR1 MDHEN, CDR2 SYDVKM.

The sequenced material came from PBMCs or T cells enriched from blood (not recorded which). The receptor comes from a woman aged 55-75 years with acute COVID-19. This rearrangement joins TRBV28 to TRBJ1-1; D is possibly TRBD1 (5 bases). In DNA form, the CDR3 reads TGTGCCGGCCAGTCTCAGGGTCTCGCTGAAGCTTTCTTT. This gives the protein CAGQSQGLAEAFF.